A selection of T cell receptor beta chains follows, all from one sample in a study of OX40 agonist ivuxolimab in advanced cancers. Data came from immunoSEQ multiplex PCR; TCRdb stores just in-frame clones and leaves some out. Of about 59,000 clones in the sample, around 87% were seen once. The sequencing used CD4+ or CD8+ T cells sorted from blood, collected in a trial of the OX40 agonist ivuxolimab. The source of these receptors is an adult with an advanced solid tumor such as melanoma, head and neck, liver or kidney cancer. The CDR3 runs from the conserved cysteine through the conserved F or W. Fields, in order: J gene, V gene, clone size, D gene, CDR3 DNA, CDR3 protein. The D gene is left open where the match is weak. Not all rows give a size; the values are once, few, many and, for expanded clones, a class.

>TRBJ1-5|TRBV6-1|few|TRBD1
TGTGCCAGCAGTGAAACGAACAGGGGGGGGGATCAGCCCCAGCATTTT
CASSETNRGGDQPQHF
>TRBJ2-2|TRBV7-9|.|.
TGTGCCAGCAGCCCGGGACCGACCACGAACACCGGGGAGCTGTTTTTT
CASSPGPTTNTGELFF
>TRBJ2-1|TRBV30|once|TRBD2
TGTGCCTGGAAAAGACTAGCGGACAATGAGCAGTTCTTC
CAWKRLADNEQFF
>TRBJ1-5|TRBV18|few|.
TGTGCCAGCGCCGACAGAGATGGACAGCCCCAGCATTTT
CASADRDGQPQHF
>TRBJ2-7|TRBV6-1|once|.
TGTGCCAGCAGTGAAGGTGGGGGTTTTTCCTACGAGCAGTACTTC
CASSEGGGFSYEQYF
>TRBJ2-3|TRBV28|.|TRBD1
TGTGCCAGCAGTTTACGACAGGGGGGGGCGGATACGCAGTATTTT
CASSLRQGGADTQYF
>TRBJ2-7|TRBV5-8|.|TRBD2
TGTGCCAGCAGCCCGGGGACTAGCGGAACCTACGAGCAGTACTTC
CASSPGTSGTYEQYF
>TRBJ2-3|TRBV9|.|.
TGTGCCAGCACCTCCGGCAGCACAGATACGCAGTATTTT
CASTSGSTDTQYF
>TRBJ1-4|TRBV7-9|.|.
TGTGCCAGCAGCTTACGAGAGATTGAAAAACTGTTTTTT
CASSLREIEKLFF
>TRBJ2-3|TRBV18|.|.
TGTGCCAGCTCACCATTGTGGGGGAGCACAGATACGCAGTATTTT
CASSPLWGSTDTQYF
>TRBJ1-4|TRBV18|.|TRBD1
TGTGCCAGCTCACCTCGGGACAGGGGTGAAAAACTGTTTTTT
CASSPRDRGEKLFF
>TRBJ1-5|TRBV7-8|.|.
TGTGCCAGCAGCCCCCGCCGACTTGGGCACCCCAATCAGCCCCAGCATTTT
CASSPRRLGHPNQPQHF
>TRBJ1-1|TRBV19|.|.
TGTGCCAGTACCTCGGGGGGGAAATTGGTGCCTGGCCAAATGAACACTGAAGCTTTCTTT
CASTSGGKLVPGQMNTEAFF
>TRBJ1-1|TRBV27|.|.
TGTGCCAGCAGCGTCCACCCCATGAACACTGAAGCTTTCTTT
CASSVHPMNTEAFF
>TRBJ1-2|TRBV28|.|.
TGTGCCAGCAGTCTACAGGGTGACTATGGCTACACCTTC
CASSLQGDYGYTF
>TRBJ1-4|TRBV2|.|TRBD1
TGTGCCAGCAGTGGACAGGGTAGCGAAAAACTGTTTTTT
CASSGQGSEKLFF
>TRBJ2-3|TRBV5-4|few|.
TGTGCCAGCAGCTTGGAAATAGCCCGGACAGATACGCAGTATTTT
CASSLEIARTDTQYF
>TRBJ1-3|TRBV10-2|.|.
TGCGCCAGCAAGGACTTTCGTCGGGGTCTCTCTGGAAACACCATATATTTT
CASKDFRRGLSGNTIYF
>TRBJ1-1|TRBV7-9|.|.
TGTGCCAGCAGCTTAGATGGGGGCGAAGCTTTCTTT
CASSLDGGEAFF
>TRBJ2-7|TRBV28|.|TRBD1
TGTGCCAGCAGACCTCAGGGGGCTCAAGAGCAGTACTTC
CASRPQGAQEQYF
>TRBJ1-3|TRBV5-8|.|.
TGTTCACGGACGAGCTCTGGAAACACCATATATTTT
CSRTSSGNTIYF
>TRBJ1-1|TRBV28|.|TRBD1
TGTGCCAGCAGGTCGACCGGGACAGGCACCTTTTTGGCTTTCTTT
CASRSTGTGTFLAFF
>TRBJ1-5|TRBV5-6|.|.
TGTGCCAGCAACTCCTGGGGCAGGTTCAATCAGCCCCAGCATTTT
CASNSWGRFNQPQHF
>TRBJ1-5|TRBV7-2|.|.
TGTGCCAGCAGCGCGGTCAATCAGCCCCAGCATTTT
CASSAVNQPQHF
>TRBJ1-3|TRBV18|.|.
TGTGCCAGCTCACCTTTAGTACGGAACACCATATATTTT
CASSPLVRNTIYF
>TRBJ1-2|TRBV2|.|TRBD1
TGTGCCAGCAGTGAAGACAGGGACAGCTATGGCTACACCTTC
CASSEDRDSYGYTF
>TRBJ1-3|TRBV6-1|.|.
TGTGCCAGCAAAAGGCTGACTCTTTCTGGAAACACCATATATTTT
CASKRLTLSGNTIYF
>TRBJ1-1|TRBV6-1|few|.
TGTGCCAGCAGTACAGGGAACATGAACACTGAAGCTTTCTTT
CASSTGNMNTEAFF
>TRBJ2-5|TRBV18|.|TRBD2
TGTGCCAGCTCAGGGGGGACTAGCGTCGAAGAGACCCAGTACTTC
CASSGGTSVEETQYF
>TRBJ2-7|TRBV7-9|.|TRBD2
TGTGCCAGCAGCTTAGTAGCGGGGCTCACCTACGAGCAGTACTTC
CASSLVAGLTYEQYF
>TRBJ2-7|TRBV9|.|.
TGTGCCAGCAGCCCCCCAGGACTCGGAGTTGAGCAGTACTTC
CASSPPGLGVEQYF
>TRBJ1-6|TRBV5-1|.|.
TGCGCCAGCAGATTGTCGCCATCCAGCTCCTATAATTCACCCCTCCACTTT
CASRLSPSSSYNSPLHF
>TRBJ2-5|TRBV5-1|few|TRBD2
TGCGCCAGCAGCCTATTAGCGGGGGGCCAAGAGACCCAGTACTTC
CASSLLAGGQETQYF
>TRBJ2-1|TRBV11-2|.|TRBD1
TGTGCCAGCAGCTTAACAGGGGGACCCAATGAGCAGTTCTTC
CASSLTGGPNEQFF
>TRBJ2-1|TRBV5-1|.|TRBD1
TGCGCCAGCAGCTTTGACAGGGGTGGCGAGCAGTTCTTC
CASSFDRGGEQFF
>TRBJ2-3|TRBV7-2|.|.
TGTGCCAGCAGCTTTCCAGGGTACTTCCCGCAGTATTTT
CASSFPGYFPQYF
>TRBJ2-7|TRBV6-1|.|.
TGTGCCAGCAGGAGGACCCCCGACTACGAGCAGTACTTC
CASRRTPDYEQYF
>TRBJ2-3|TRBV7-2|.|TRBD1
TGTGCCAGCAGCCCCGACAGGGGGCGCGGAACAGATACGCAGTATTTT
CASSPDRGRGTDTQYF
>TRBJ2-7|TRBV7-2|few|.
TGTGCCAGTCGGGCCGGGGGGCCCACCTACGAGCAGTACTTC
CASRAGGPTYEQYF
>TRBJ1-5|TRBV28|.|.
TGTGCCAGCAGTTCCCCGGGGGGGGGACAGCCCCAGCATTTT
CASSSPGGGQPQHF
>TRBJ2-7|TRBV18|.|TRBD1
TGTGCCAGCTCAGGACAGGGCTGGGACGAGCAGTACTTC
CASSGQGWDEQYF
>TRBJ1-3|TRBV30|.|TRBD1
TGTGCCTGGAGCAAGACAGGGACTGGAAACACCATATATTTT
CAWSKTGTGNTIYF
>TRBJ1-1|TRBV5-4|.|.
TGTGCCAGCAGCTTAGGACAAATGAACACTGAAGCTTTCTTT
CASSLGQMNTEAFF
>TRBJ2-4|TRBV7-2|.|.
TGTGCCAGCAGCCGGAGTTTTAGCGGAGCCAAAAACATTCAGTACTTC
CASSRSFSGAKNIQYF
>TRBJ2-2|TRBV11-2|.|TRBD1
TGTGCCAGCAGCACAAGGACAGGGTCGAACACCGGGGAGCTGTTTTTT
CASSTRTGSNTGELFF
>TRBJ1-5|TRBV28|.|.
TGTGCCAGCAGTTTATTCCCGGACAGATTTAATCAGCCCCAGCATTTT
CASSLFPDRFNQPQHF
>TRBJ2-7|TRBV7-9|.|TRBD1
TGTGCCAGCAGCTTATTTGGAGACAGGGGCTCCTACGAGCAGTACTTC
CASSLFGDRGSYEQYF
>TRBJ2-3|TRBV28|.|.
TGTGCCAGCGGGTGGTCCGGAACAGATACGCAGTATTTT
CASGWSGTDTQYF
>TRBJ1-2|TRBV19|.|.
TGTGCCAGTAGTCGCGGGGGCGCGTCCAACTATGGCTACACCTTC
CASSRGGASNYGYTF
>TRBJ1-2|TRBV6-5|.|.
TGTGCCAGCAAGCGGTCCTGGGGCTACACCTTC
CASKRSWGYTF
>TRBJ1-2|TRBV29-1|.|.
TGCAGCGTGGGATCAGGGAGGGAAGGCTACACCTTC
CSVGSGREGYTF
>TRBJ1-1|TRBV2|.|.
TGTGCCAGCAGTGAAGCGCGTAACACTGAAGCTTTCTTT
CASSEARNTEAFF
>TRBJ2-1|TRBV6-5|.|.
TGTGCCAGCAGTTACTACGGGGGGCTTGGTGAGCAGTTCTTC
CASSYYGGLGEQFF